This TCR beta chain was captured in a study of cytomegalovirus exposure and HLA in healthy donors. Produced via immunoSEQ multiplex PCR; TCRdb's table is partial and in-frame only. Among about 160,000 clones listed, around 90% were seen once. The roughly 120-subject validation cohort, separate from the roughly 700-subject first cohort, included the donors. On this clone: Its antigen is unknown.

General observations from the study: Published work reported that the classifier diagnosed cytomegalovirus status with high specificity and sensitivity. The study flagged fewer than 200 TCR beta chains as cytomegalovirus-associated. In the 95 to 150 validation repertoires, more than 85% of cluster scores exceeded 0, per a later analysis.

Sequencing used PBMCs. The clonotype was recovered from a young woman in good health and CMV-seropositive.

This CDR3 is CSVETGENYGYTF. The DNA of the CDR3 is TGCAGCGTTGAAACGGGAGAGAACTATGGCTACACCTTC. The chain uses TRBV29-1 and TRBJ1-2; D is uncertain. The CDR3 totals 13 residues. Per germline, CDR1 SQVTM and CDR2 ANQGSEA. Trimming shortened V by 2 bases and J by 2 bases, and 9 bases separated the two germline ends. Supplemented by reference TRBV29-1 and TRBJ1-2, the full variable domain reads SAVISQKPSRDICQRGTSLTIQCQVDSQVTMMFWYRQQPGQSLTLIATANQGSEATYESGFVIDKFPISRPNLTFSTLTVSNMSPEDSSIYLCSVETGENYGYTFGSGTRLTVV.